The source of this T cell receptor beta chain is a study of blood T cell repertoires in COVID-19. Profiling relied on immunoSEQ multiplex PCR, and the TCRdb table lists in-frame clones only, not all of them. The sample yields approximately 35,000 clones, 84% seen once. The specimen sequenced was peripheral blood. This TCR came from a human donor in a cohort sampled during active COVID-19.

CDR3 DNA: TGCGCCAGCAGCCCAGTGGCCCAGATCAGCACAGATACGCAGTATTTT. This gives the protein CASSPVAQISTDTQYF. This chain links TRBV5-1 with TRBJ2-3, with D unclear. Trimming pared 4 bases from V and 0 bases from J, leaving 15 bases between. The CDR3 extends over 16 amino acids. Germline V gives CDR1 SGHRS, CDR2 YFSETQ.